This entry lists 22 T cell receptor beta chains sequenced from one sample in a study of CD8+ T cells in alopecia areata. The treatment here: oral pan-JAK inhibitor, 5-10 mg twice daily. cDNA reverse transcribed from extracted RNA served as the sequencing template. Assay used: immunoSEQ multiplex PCR; TCRdb lists only in-frame clones, some missing. The sample lists 250,000 to 300,000 clones, roughly 50% seen once, with about 1.8% in the top ten. The sample consisted of CD4+ T cells sorted from blood, taken at week 24, from a patient treated with tofacitinib. The receptors here all came from a human donor with alopecia areata.

This clone showed up just once. The rearrangement uses TRBV27 and TRBJ1-6; TRBD1 agrees at 7 bases. Germline V gene data show CDR1 as MNHEY and CDR2 as SMNVEV (reference sequence). This CDR3 spans 13 amino acids. V was pared by 3 bases and J by 10 bases, with 3 bases of the junction left unmatched. CDR3 protein: CASSFRGGSPLHF. CDR3 coding DNA: TGTGCCAGCAGTTTCAGGGGGGGATCACCCCTCCACTTT.

The chain joins TRBV30 to TRBJ1-1, with D unresolved. CDR3 size: 12 residues. Germline loops: CDR1 GTSNPN, CDR2 SVGIG (reference sequence). Trimming took 5 bases from V and 1 from J, leaving 8 bases between them. The CDR3 bases are TGTGCCTGGGGACGGAAGAACACTGAAGCTTTCTTT. Translated, it gives CAWGRKNTEAFF.

The genes are TRBV9 and TRBJ2-4; 8 nucleotides agree with TRBD2. The CDR3 is made up of 14 amino acids. Germline lookup yields CDR1 SGDLS and CDR2 YYNGEE. Trimming took 5 bases from V and 9 from J; bases not matched to a gene: 10. DNA of the CDR3: TGTGCCAGCAGTGAGGGGTCTAGCGGGCCCATTCAGTACTTC. Protein: CASSEGSSGPIQYF.

V and J are TRBV29-1 and TRBJ2-1, with D tentatively TRBD1 or TRBD2 (5 bases each). CDR3 length: 13 residues. Germline CDR1 reads SQVTM; CDR2 reads ANQGSEA. Trimming cost V 4 bases and J 2 bases, with 9 bases left between them. The CDR3 region is CSVVRGPYNEQFF. The CDR3 bases are TGCAGCGTTGTAAGGGGACCCTACAATGAGCAGTTCTTC.

The chain uses TRBV7-2 and TRBJ2-7, with 12 bases fitting TRBD1. Germline V gene lookup returns CDR1 SGHTA and CDR2 FQGNSA. CDR3 length: 15 residues. Losses at the gene ends were 3 bases for V and 5 bases for J; bases not matched to a gene: 5. The CDR3 DNA is TGTGCCAGCAGCTTCCGGGACAGGGGGCTTGACGAGCAGTACTTC. Its protein is CASSFRDRGLDEQYF.

The V and J genes are TRBV29-1 and TRBJ1-1, with D possibly matching TRBD1 (5 bases). The CDR3 loop spans 13 amino acids. Germline V gives CDR1 SQVTM, CDR2 ANQGSEA. Trimming stripped 4 bases from V and 5 bases from J, with 14 bases between. As DNA, the CDR3 is TGCAGCGTTGCTCCCACCGGGGGGACTGAAGCTTTCTTT. As protein: CSVAPTGGTEAFF.

This clone was observed a few times. The chain employs TRBV29-1 and TRBJ2-7; D remains ambiguous. The V and J ends lost 3 bases and 9 bases respectively, with 12 bases between them. The CDR3 consists of 11 residues. From germline, CDR1 is SQVTM and CDR2 ANQGSEA. This CDR3 is CSVDDDGLQYF. The DNA for the CDR3 is TGCAGCGTTGATGACGACGGGCTGCAGTACTTC.

This chain links TRBV20-1 with TRBJ1-1; D is unclear. Germline CDR1 is DFQATT and CDR2 is SNEGSKA (reference sequence). The CDR3 consists of 10 residues. V was shortened by 6 bases and J by 5 bases, with 7 bases between the two germline ends. Written as DNA, the CDR3 is TGCAGTGCCGAGGAAACTGAAGCTTTCTTT. Translation gives CSAEETEAFF.

The CDR3 region is CASSRRTGGYSNQPQHF. The CDR3 nucleotides are TGTGCCAGTAGTAGGCGGACAGGGGGCTATAGCAATCAGCCCCAGCATTTT. V is TRBV19 and J is TRBJ1-5; TRBD1 agrees at 11 bases. The CDR3 contains 17 residues. The V gene end was trimmed by 4 bases and the J gene end by 0 bases; junction bases not matched to a gene: 5. Looked up from germline, CDR1 is LNHDA and CDR2 is SQIVND (reference sequence). The whole variable domain, filled in from reference TRBV19 and TRBJ1-5, reads DGGITQSPKYLFRKEGQNVTLSCEQNLNHDAMYWYRQDPGQGLRLIYYSQIVNDFQKGDIAEGYSVSREKKESFPLTVTSAQKNPTAFYLCASSRRTGGYSNQPQHFGDGTRLSIL.

V and J are TRBV7-9 and TRBJ2-3, with 7 nucleotides matching TRBD2. Trimming cost V 4 bases and J 5 bases; bases outside gene matches: 9. The CDR3 loop spans 15 amino acids. The V gene's germline CDR1 is SEHNR and CDR2 FQNEAQ (reference sequence). CDR3 DNA sequence: TGTGCCAGCAGCTACGAGGCGAGGGAGGGAGATACGCAGTATTTT. It translates to CASSYEAREGDTQYF.

V gene TRBV30 combines with J gene TRBJ1-1; no clear D. Deletions cut 1 base from V and 9 bases from J, with 9 bases between. Germline loops: CDR1 GTSNPN, CDR2 SVGIG (reference sequence). The CDR3 is made up of 11 amino acids. The CDR3 DNA sequence: TGTGCCTGGAGTGACCGGGCCAAAGCTTTCTTT. Translated, it gives CAWSDRAKAFF.

This clone has a handful of counts. Within the sample, other DNA sequences also encode this same CDR3. The chain recombines TRBV5-1 with TRBJ1-1; the D is unclear. Trimming pared 0 bases from V and 2 bases from J, leaving 5 bases between. The CDR3 extends over 13 amino acids. The germline CDR1 and CDR2 sequences are SGHRS and YFSETQ. CDR3 region: CASSLGLNTEAFF. CDR3 bases: TGCGCCAGCAGCTTGGGACTAAACACTGAAGCTTTCTTT. The whole variable domain, remainder taken from reference TRBV5-1 and TRBJ1-1, is KAGVTQTPRYLIKTRGQQVTLSCSPISGHRSVSWYQQTPGQGLQFLFEYFSETQRNKGNFPGRFSGRQFSNSRSEMNVSTLELGDSALYLCASSLGLNTEAFFGQGTRLTVV.

This clone turned up a few times. The rearrangement links TRBV6-1 to TRBJ2-6; D possibly corresponds to TRBD1 (5 bases). CDR3 length: 15 amino acids. Germline CDR1 is MNHNS and CDR2 is SASEGT. The V gene lost 8 bases and the J gene lost 2 bases, with 13 bases spanning the gap. For the CDR3, the DNA is TGTGCCAGCGTTCCAGGGTACCCTGGGGCCAACGTCCTGACTTTC. It codes for CASVPGYPGANVLTF.

The rearrangement links TRBV6-1 to TRBJ1-1; D remains ambiguous. The CDR3 consists of 14 residues. V gave up 6 bases and J gave up 6 bases, with 17 bases separating them. Per the germline V gene, CDR1 is MNHNS and CDR2 is SASEGT. The CDR3 protein is CASSLRVLVSEAFF. The CDR3 DNA reads as TGTGCCAGCAGCCTGAGGGTATTGGTTTCTGAAGCTTTCTTT.

J is TRBJ2-5 and V is TRBV7-9, with 7 bases that match TRBD2. CDR1 SEHNR and CDR2 FQNEAQ come from the germline V gene (reference sequence). After removal of 3 bases from V and 0 bases from J, the junction contained 1 base not matched to a gene. The CDR3 length is 14 residues. CDR3 DNA sequence: TGTGCCAGCAGCTTCGGGGGGAACCAAGAGACCCAGTACTTC. Protein: CASSFGGNQETQYF.

The chain is built from TRBV7-8 and TRBJ2-7, with D perhaps TRBD2 (6 bases). The CDR3 runs 15 residues. Germline V CDR1 and CDR2: SGHVS, FQNEAQ. Between the trimmed V and J ends, which lost 5 bases and 3 bases, there was a span of 17 bases. The CDR3 nucleotides are TGTGCCAGCAGCCCTCGGGAGACAGAAAACTACGAGCAGTACTTC. Its translation is CASSPRETENYEQYF.

This chain connects TRBV23-1 to TRBJ1-1; a possible D gene is TRBD1 (5 bases). TRBV23-1 is designated an ORF whose function remains uncertain. Trimming took off 10 bases at V and 0 bases at J, with 12 bases between the two ends. The CDR3 has 13 residues. The CDR3 DNA follows: TGCGCCACCCCCCGGGGGGTGAACACTGAAGCTTTCTTT. Protein product: CATPRGVNTEAFF.

J is TRBJ2-4 and V is TRBV6-1; D gene unclear. The CDR3 runs to 11 residues. Trimming took off 2 bases at V and 8 bases at J, with 4 bases between the two ends. Germline CDR1 and CDR2: MNHNS and SASEGT. Written as DNA, the CDR3 is TGTGCCAGCAGTGAAACGGACATTCAGTACTTC. Protein: CASSETDIQYF.

The chain couples TRBV6-6 to TRBJ2-3; D not resolved. Germline assignment: CDR1 MNHNY and CDR2 SVGAGI (reference sequence). V was shortened by 0 bases and J by 0 bases, with 7 bases between the two germline ends. The CDR3 consists of 15 residues. Written as DNA, the CDR3 is TGTGCCAGCAGTTACTCGCCACTTAGCACAGATACGCAGTATTTT. It translates to CASSYSPLSTDTQYF.

The table lists this clone with a few counts. This chain uses TRBV28 with TRBJ1-2; 8 nucleotides match TRBD1. The CDR3 is 14 amino acids. From germline, CDR1 is MDHEN and CDR2 SYDVKM. With V trimmed by 1 base and J by 8 bases, 6 bases remained unmatched. Here the CDR3 reads CASSLLGRGRGYTF. The CDR3 region has the DNA TGTGCCAGCAGTTTATTAGGCAGGGGGCGCGGCTACACCTTC.

V usage is TRBV30 and J usage is TRBJ1-5; a possible D gene is TRBD1 (5 bases). The CDR3 sequence is 12 residues long. The germline CDR1 and CDR2 sequences are GTSNPN and SVGIG (reference sequence). V was trimmed by 1 base and J by 6 bases, leaving 7 bases between them. This CDR3 reads CAWSATGQPQHF. As DNA, the CDR3 is TGTGCCTGGAGTGCAACAGGTCAGCCCCAGCATTTT.

Notes on this clone: Other DNA sequences in the sample encode the same CDR3. This sequence joins TRBV6-5 and TRBJ1-2, with D unclear. The CDR3 length is 12 residues. CDR1 and CDR2 (germline): MNHEY, SVGAGI. V lost 2 bases to trimming and J lost 2 bases, with 3 bases between them. As DNA, the CDR3 is TGTGCCAGCAGTTACCGCAACTATGGCTACACCTTC. It encodes CASSYRNYGYTF.